This passage covers 22 T cell receptor beta chains from one sample sequenced in a study of blood T cell repertoires in COVID-19. Here immunoSEQ multiplex PCR was the method, and the copy in TCRdb shows in-frame clones only, minus some. The sample yields hundreds of thousands of clones, approximately 82% seen once. Sequenced material: peripheral blood. These receptors were obtained from a woman between 65 and 79 years old with active or convalescent COVID-19.

The chain uses TRBV7-3 and TRBJ2-1, with 10 bases aligning to TRBD2. Germline V gene lookup returns CDR1 SGHTA and CDR2 FQGTGA. V dropped 5 bases and J dropped 3; count of bases not matched to a gene: 4. The CDR3 has 15 residues. CDR3 sequence (DNA): TGTGCCAGCAGCCCCCGGACTAGCGGCTACAATGAGCAGTTCTTC. The encoded protein is CASSPRTSGYNEQFF.

The chain uses TRBV7-9 and TRBJ2-5; TRBD2 aligns across 7 bases. The J segment lost 3 bases and the V segment lost 1 base, leaving 2 bases of the junction unmatched. Germline CDR1 reads SEHNR; CDR2 reads FQNEAQ (reference sequence). This CDR3 is 14 amino acids long. The CDR3 nucleotides read TGTGCCAGCAGCTTAGGGAGCGGGAAAGAGACCCAGTACTTC. Translation: CASSLGSGKETQYF.

The J gene is TRBJ1-5, the V gene TRBV5-1; TRBD1 matches at 9 bases. The V segment lost 3 bases and the J segment 4 bases; nucleotides outside the gene matches: 2. This CDR3 is 14 amino acids long. The germline gives CDR1 SGHRS, CDR2 YFSETQ. CDR3 sequence reads: CASSSGQGNQPQHF. In nucleotides, the CDR3 is TGCGCCAGCAGCTCCGGACAGGGGAATCAGCCCCAGCATTTT.

The V gene is TRBV5-4, the J gene TRBJ2-2, with D perhaps TRBD2 (5 bases). V shed 0 bases and J shed 1 base, with 10 bases lying between them. Germline CDR1 reads SGHNT; CDR2 reads YYREEE (reference sequence). The length of the CDR3 is 16 residues. For the CDR3, the DNA is TGTGCCAGCAGCTTGGGACGGGGATTGAACACCGGGGAGCTGTTTTTT. Protein: CASSLGRGLNTGELFF.

A few counts support this clone. CDR3 DNA: TGTGCCAGCAGTTTCCAGTCGAACACTGAAGCTTTCTTT. This translates into CASSFQSNTEAFF. The chain is built from TRBV9 and TRBJ1-1; no definite D call. The CDR3 sequence is 13 residues long. From germline, CDR1 is SGDLS and CDR2 YYNGEE. Trimming pared 5 bases from V and 1 base from J, leaving 9 bases between.

J is TRBJ1-1 and V is TRBV5-1; possibly TRBD1 for D (5 bases). There are 14 residues in the CDR3. CDR1 is SGHRS, CDR2 YFSETQ, per germline. V lost 2 bases and J 1 base, leaving 9 bases between the germline ends. CDR3 region: CASSFNRRNTEAFF. For the CDR3, the DNA is TGCGCCAGCAGCTTTAACAGGAGGAACACTGAAGCTTTCTTT.

The genes are TRBV3-1 (or the pseudogene TRBV3-2) and TRBJ2-7, with TRBD2 matching 9 bases. This CDR3 is 16 amino acids long. CDR1 LGHDT and CDR2 YNNKEL come from the germline V gene (reference sequence). The V and J ends lost 4 bases and 4 bases, in that order; junction bases with no gene match: 11. The CDR3 loop reads CASSPEGKLAGYEQYF. CDR3 in DNA: TGTGCCAGCAGCCCCGAGGGAAAACTAGCGGGTTACGAGCAGTACTTC.

This rearrangement joins TRBV11-2 to TRBJ2-4; TRBD2 aligns across 8 bases. The V segment lost 0 bases and the J segment 7 bases; nucleotides outside the gene matches: 8. Germline CDR1 and CDR2: SGHAT and FQNNGV. There are 16 residues in the CDR3. CDR3 sequence reads: CASSLEGRGGMNIQYF. The CDR3 DNA reads as TGTGCCAGCAGCTTAGAGGGACGGGGGGGCATGAACATTCAGTACTTC.

The chain carries TRBV24-1 and TRBJ2-2; 8 bases are shared with TRBD2. Per germline, CDR1 KGHDR and CDR2 SFDVKD. V lost 3 bases to trimming and J lost 7 bases; unmatched junction nucleotides: 3. This CDR3 spans 14 amino acids. The CDR3 DNA sequence: TGTGCCACCAGTGATCCGCGGGGGGTCGGGGAGCTGTTTTTT. This translates into CATSDPRGVGELFF.

The chain employs TRBV28 and TRBJ1-5; D uncertain. The CDR3 has 14 amino acids. Germline V gene lookup returns CDR1 MDHEN and CDR2 SYDVKM. Trimming shortened V by 2 bases and J by 6 bases, and 11 bases separated the two germline ends. The CDR3 protein is CASSLLSVGQPQHF. CDR3 nucleotide sequence: TGTGCCAGCAGTTTACTATCGGTTGGTCAGCCCCAGCATTTT.

V is TRBV3-1 (or the pseudogene TRBV3-2) and J is TRBJ1-3, with D uncertain. CDR1 and CDR2 (germline): LGHDT, YNNKEL (reference sequence). The CDR3 runs 14 residues. V gave up 3 bases and J gave up 3 bases, with 9 bases separating them. CDR3 residues: CASSQIRLGNTIYF. CDR3 nucleotide sequence: TGTGCCAGCAGCCAGATCAGACTTGGAAACACCATATATTTT.

V usage is TRBV6-6 and J usage is TRBJ2-3; 14 nucleotides line up with TRBD2. CDR3 size: 17 residues. With 5 bases clipped from V and 3 bases from J, the junction kept 7 bases outside the gene matches. Germline loops: CDR1 MNHNY, CDR2 SVGAGI (reference sequence). CDR3 amino acids: CASSLSRTSGRTDTQYF. DNA of the CDR3: TGTGCCAGCAGTCTTAGCCGGACTAGCGGGAGGACAGATACGCAGTATTTT.

The chain uses TRBV20-1 and TRBJ2-7; 11 bases map to TRBD2. Per the germline V gene, CDR1 is DFQATT and CDR2 is SNEGSKA (reference sequence). The V and J ends lost 3 bases and 2 bases, in that order; junction bases with no gene match: 9. This CDR3 has 16 amino acids. The CDR3 DNA follows: TGCAGTGCTAGTAAAGCCTTTAGCGGGAGGGCCTACGAGCAGTACTTC. It is translated as CSASKAFSGRAYEQYF.

This clone has only one observation. The genes are TRBV5-4 and TRBJ2-7; 10 positions match TRBD1. The ends lost 4 bases at V and 3 bases at J; junction bases unmatched: 10. Germline assignment: CDR1 SGHNT and CDR2 YYREEE (reference sequence). This CDR3 is built from 16 residues. In nucleotides, the CDR3 is TGTGCCAGCAGCCCCGACGGGGGACAGGGGAGCTACGAGCAGTACTTC. It yields the protein CASSPDGGQGSYEQYF.

The J gene is TRBJ2-3, the V gene TRBV19, with a possible D match to TRBD2 (6 bases). The CDR3 has 14 residues. V lost 6 bases and J lost 4, with 14 bases in between. Germline-derived CDR1 and CDR2 are LNHDA and SQIVND (reference sequence). The CDR3 nucleotides read TGTGCCAGTAGCCCCCGTGGGGACTCAGATACGCAGTATTTT. Amino acids: CASSPRGDSDTQYF.

This clone was detected only once. The rearrangement joins TRBV7-2 to TRBJ1-4; no definite D call. This CDR3 region has 14 residues. Germline V gives CDR1 SGHTA, CDR2 FQGNSA. V shed 2 bases and J shed 0 bases, with 4 bases lying between them. The CDR3 DNA follows: TGTGCCAGCAGCTTATATGCAACTAATGAAAAACTGTTTTTT. It translates to CASSLYATNEKLFF.

This clone was detected once. The J gene is TRBJ1-1, the V gene TRBV5-1; D gene ambiguous. Deletions cut 2 bases from V and 5 bases from J, with 10 bases between. Germline V gene data show CDR1 as SGHRS and CDR2 as YFSETQ. The CDR3 has 13 residues. The chain's CDR3 is CASSFEGGTEAFF. CDR3 bases: TGCGCCAGCAGCTTTGAGGGAGGAACTGAAGCTTTCTTT.

The J gene is TRBJ1-6, the V gene TRBV10-3; the D gene is possibly TRBD1 (6 bases). Germline V gene data show CDR1 as ENHRY and CDR2 as SYGVKD. V was cut by 11 bases and J by 8 bases, with 16 bases left in between. This CDR3 region has 13 residues. CDR3 sequence reads: CAAGAMLDSPLHF. CDR3 coding DNA: TGTGCCGCAGGGGCCATGCTGGATTCACCCCTCCACTTT.

The CDR3 spells CASMRLAKDADTQYF. CDR3 sequence (DNA): TGTGCCAGCATGAGACTAGCGAAGGATGCAGATACGCAGTATTTT. The chain has TRBV2 and TRBJ2-3; TRBD2 matches 8 bases. Germline V lookup: CDR1 SNHLY, CDR2 FYNNEI. The trim removed 7 bases at V and 4 bases at J, leaving 10 bases unmatched. This CDR3 comprises 15 residues.

V gene TRBV18 combines with J gene TRBJ2-1; 7 bases fit TRBD2. Unmatched junction bases numbered 12, after V lost 1 base and J lost 9 bases. The germline V gene encodes CDR1 KGHSH and CDR2 LQKENI. CDR3 length: 16 amino acids. CDR3 in amino acids: CASSPLGRMGLSEQFF. The CDR3 nucleotides read TGTGCCAGCTCACCACTGGGGCGGATGGGACTAAGTGAGCAGTTCTTC.

This clone was observed a single time. The chain recombines TRBV4-3 with TRBJ2-3; 11 nucleotides align to TRBD2. Germline loops: CDR1 LGHNA, CDR2 YSLEER. The CDR3 consists of 15 residues. After removal of 2 bases from V and 3 bases from J, the junction contained 1 base not matched to a gene. In DNA form, the CDR3 reads TGCGCCAGCAGCCAACGACTAGCGGGGACAGATACGCAGTATTTT. Translating it yields CASSQRLAGTDTQYF.

The chain carries TRBV15 and TRBJ2-1; D is unclear. This CDR3 is 12 amino acids long. CDR1 and CDR2 (germline): LNHNV, YYDKDF (reference sequence). The V gene lost 1 base and the J gene lost 10 bases, with 8 bases spanning the gap. CDR3 amino acids: CATSRVVREQFF. For the CDR3, the DNA is TGTGCCACCAGCAGAGTGGTTCGGGAGCAGTTCTTC.